Presented here are 23 T cell receptor beta chains from one specimen sequenced in a study of OX40 agonist ivuxolimab in advanced cancers. Produced via immunoSEQ multiplex PCR; TCRdb's table is partial and in-frame only. The data show 60,000 to 70,000 clones, with roughly 84% seen just once and approximately 1.5% held by the top ten. The sequenced sample was CD4+ or CD8+ T cells sorted from blood, obtained in a trial of the OX40 agonist ivuxolimab. These receptors all stem from an adult with an advanced solid tumor such as melanoma, head and neck, liver or kidney cancer.

The DNA for the CDR3 is TGTGCCAGCAGCTTCCTGGGGAACACCGGGGAGCTGTTTTTT. Protein product: CASSFLGNTGELFF. This chain uses TRBV5-4 with TRBJ2-2; D ambiguous. CDR1 is SGHNT, CDR2 YYREEE, per germline (reference sequence). The CDR3 is made up of 14 amino acids. With 2 bases removed from V and 1 base from J, the gap between germline ends came to 6 bases.

The J gene is TRBJ2-5, the V gene TRBV4-3, with D unresolved. The ends were cut back, 0 bases at V and 1 base at J, with 6 bases in the middle. Germline lookup yields CDR1 LGHNA and CDR2 YSLEER. The CDR3 length is 14 residues. CDR3 DNA: TGCGCCAGCAGCCAAGACGGGCGCCAAGAGACCCAGTACTTC. The encoded protein is CASSQDGRQETQYF.

This chain links TRBV5-6 with TRBJ2-5, with D maybe TRBD1 (6 bases). Germline V gives CDR1 SGHDT, CDR2 YYEEEE. Trimming took 4 bases from V and 5 from J, leaving 15 bases between them. The CDR3 is 14 amino acids. CDR3 region: CASSPFRGGETQYF. Written as DNA, the CDR3 is TGTGCCAGCAGCCCGTTCAGGGGCGGCGAGACCCAGTACTTC.

V usage is TRBV5-6 and J usage is TRBJ2-5; 8 nucleotides match TRBD2. Germline values: CDR1 SGHDT, CDR2 YYEEEE. The CDR3 covers 15 residues. Losses at the gene ends were 1 base for V and 4 bases for J; bases not matched to a gene: 6. CDR3 sequence (DNA): TGTGCCAGCAGCTTGTACCGGGAGGGCCGAGAGACCCAGTACTTC. This codes for CASSLYREGRETQYF.

The chain is built from TRBV7-3 and TRBJ2-2; TRBD2 matches at 7 bases. V lost 5 bases to trimming and J lost 6 bases; unmatched junction nucleotides: 3. The CDR3 is made up of 13 amino acids. CDR1 and CDR2 from the germline V gene are SGHTA and FQGTGA. The CDR3 DNA follows: TGTGCCAGCAGCCCCAGCGGGGCCGGGGAGCTGTTTTTT. The encoded protein is CASSPSGAGELFF.

The gene calls are TRBV9 and TRBJ2-7; no definite D call. The length of the CDR3 is 15 residues. Germline V gives CDR1 SGDLS, CDR2 YYNGEE. The ends were cut back, 0 bases at V and 1 base at J, with 11 bases in the middle. This CDR3 is CASSVDVTASYEQYF. The CDR3 DNA sequence: TGTGCCAGCAGCGTAGACGTGACGGCTTCCTACGAGCAGTACTTC.

The J gene is TRBJ2-1, the V gene TRBV14, with D unclear. V shed 1 base and J shed 4 bases, with 8 bases lying between them. Germline V lookup: CDR1 SGHDN, CDR2 FVKESK. The CDR3 covers 14 residues. The CDR3 DNA reads TGTGCCAGCAGCCAAGGAAAACTTTACAATGAGCAGTTCTTC. Translation gives CASSQGKLYNEQFF. Variable domain in full (rest from reference TRBV14 and TRBJ2-1): EAGVTQFPSHSVIEKGQTVTLRCDPISGHDNLYWYRRVMGKEIKFLLHFVKESKQDESGMPNNRFLAERTGGTYSTLKVQPAELEDSGVYFCASSQGKLYNEQFFGPGTRLTVL.

The chain joins TRBV30 to TRBJ1-4; D gene unclear. The length of the CDR3 is 11 residues. CDR1 and CDR2 from the germline V gene are GTSNPN and SVGIG (reference sequence). V lost 0 bases to trimming and J lost 8 bases, with 4 bases between them. DNA of the CDR3: TGTGCCTGGAGTGTTGGGGAAAAACTGTTTTTT. This gives the protein CAWSVGEKLFF. Looking up the rest from reference TRBV30 and TRBJ1-4 gives the full variable domain: SQTIHQWPATLVQPVGSPLSLECTVEGTSNPNLYWYRQAAGRGLQLLFYSVGIGQISSEVPQNLSASRPQDRQFILSSKKLLLSDSGFYLCAWSVGEKLFFGSGTQLSVL.

The chain links TRBV6-5 to TRBJ2-2, with 11 bases fitting TRBD1. The CDR3 runs 15 residues. Trimming cost V 2 bases and J 4 bases; bases outside gene matches: 0. Germline V lookup: CDR1 MNHEY, CDR2 SVGAGI. The CDR3 loop is CASSYGTGGTGELFF. The CDR3 bases are TGTGCCAGCAGTTACGGGACAGGGGGCACCGGGGAGCTGTTTTTT.

The chain has TRBV5-1 and TRBJ2-6, with TRBD1 identical over 7 bases. Germline V gives CDR1 SGHRS, CDR2 YFSETQ. The V gene end was trimmed by 4 bases and the J gene end by 0 bases; junction bases not matched to a gene: 10. The CDR3 is 18 residues long. CDR3 sequence: CASSIRDRAYSGANVLTF. CDR3 DNA: TGCGCCAGCAGCATACGAGACAGGGCCTACTCTGGGGCCAACGTCCTGACTTTC.

This clone was seen more than once but under ten times. This sequence joins TRBV19 and TRBJ2-1; possible D gene TRBD2, 5 bases. V lost 6 bases and J 7 bases, leaving 10 bases between the germline ends. From germline, CDR1 is LNHDA and CDR2 SQIVND (reference sequence). CDR3 length: 12 amino acids. The CDR3 DNA reads TGTGCCAGTAGCGTCACGGGGAATGAGCAGTTCTTC. This translates into CASSVTGNEQFF.

The chain employs TRBV30 and TRBJ2-3; unclear D gene. The V and J ends lost 4 bases and 4 bases respectively, with 15 bases between them. Germline V gene lookup returns CDR1 GTSNPN and CDR2 SVGIG (reference sequence). The CDR3 runs 14 residues. As DNA, the CDR3 is TGTGCCTGGAATCTGTACCCCCCCCCAGATACGCAGTATTTT. Its protein product is CAWNLYPPPDTQYF. Combining the CDR3 with reference TRBV30 and TRBJ2-3 gives the whole variable domain SQTIHQWPATLVQPVGSPLSLECTVEGTSNPNLYWYRQAAGRGLQLLFYSVGIGQISSEVPQNLSASRPQDRQFILSSKKLLLSDSGFYLCAWNLYPPPDTQYFGPGTRLTVL.

This clone was counted between two and nine times. V gene TRBV7-2 combines with J gene TRBJ1-4; 7 bases match TRBD1. Germline V gene sequence: CDR1 SGHTA, CDR2 FQGNSA. The CDR3 length is 16 residues. Unmatched junction bases numbered 9, after V lost 4 bases and J lost 4 bases. The CDR3 sequence: CASSSPPGQFNEKLFF. CDR3 in DNA: TGTGCCAGCAGCTCCCCCCCGGGACAGTTTAATGAAAAACTGTTTTTT.

The chain has TRBV2 and TRBJ2-7, with 8 bases matching TRBD2. The V segment lost 5 bases and the J segment 3 bases; nucleotides outside the gene matches: 12. Per the germline V gene, CDR1 is SNHLY and CDR2 is FYNNEI. This CDR3 spans 16 amino acids. The CDR3 sequence: CASSKSGLVTGYEQYF. The CDR3 bases are TGTGCCAGCAGTAAATCGGGACTAGTGACAGGCTACGAGCAGTACTTC.

This CDR3 is CASGQGGYGYTF. CDR3 nucleotides: TGTGCCAGTGGACAGGGCGGCTATGGCTACACCTTC. The chain couples TRBV19 to TRBJ1-2; 8 bases are shared with TRBD1. After removal of 8 bases from V and 4 bases from J, the junction contained 3 bases not matched to a gene. The CDR3 consists of 12 residues. Germline-derived CDR1 and CDR2 are LNHDA and SQIVND (reference sequence). The whole variable domain, filled in from reference TRBV19 and TRBJ1-2, reads DGGITQSPKYLFRKEGQNVTLSCEQNLNHDAMYWYRQDPGQGLRLIYYSQIVNDFQKGDIAEGYSVSREKKESFPLTVTSAQKNPTAFYLCASGQGGYGYTFGSGTRLTVV.

This clone was seen a few times. V gene TRBV10-1 combines with J gene TRBJ2-7; the match to TRBD2 covers 10 bases. The germline gives CDR1 WNHNN, CDR2 SYGVQD (reference sequence). With V trimmed by 6 bases and J by 0 bases, 11 bases remained unmatched. The length of the CDR3 is 17 residues. This chain's CDR3 is CASSSGFLAGVSYEQYF. CDR3 bases: TGCGCCAGCAGCTCGGGATTCCTAGCGGGGGTCTCCTACGAGCAGTACTTC.

The CDR3 sequence is CASSLGLAGGNEQFF. As DNA, the CDR3 is TGTGCCAGCAGCTTGGGACTAGCGGGGGGAAATGAGCAGTTCTTC. The chain is built from TRBV7-9 and TRBJ2-1, with 15 bases lining up with TRBD2. This CDR3 spans 15 amino acids. Germline V CDR1 and CDR2: SEHNR, FQNEAQ (reference sequence). The J segment lost 7 bases and the V segment lost 3 bases, leaving 1 base of the junction unmatched.

CDR3 region: CASTRRDREVYNEQFF. In nucleotides, the CDR3 is TGTGCCAGCACCCGTAGGGACAGGGAGGTTTACAATGAGCAGTTCTTC. The J gene is TRBJ2-1, the V gene TRBV2, with 9 nucleotides matching TRBD1. CDR1 is SNHLY and CDR2 is FYNNEI in the germline V gene. V was pared by 7 bases and J by 4 bases, with 11 bases of the junction left unmatched. The CDR3 spans 16 residues. Looking up the rest from reference TRBV2 and TRBJ2-1 gives the full variable domain: EPEVTQTPSHQVTQMGQEVILRCVPISNHLYFYWYRQILGQKVEFLVSFYNNEISEKSEIFDDQFSVERPDGSNFTLKIRSTKLEDSAMYFCASTRRDREVYNEQFFGPGTRLTVL.

The chain employs TRBV5-4 and TRBJ2-7; 8 bases line up with TRBD1. Looked up from germline, CDR1 is SGHNT and CDR2 is YYREEE (reference sequence). The CDR3 extends over 14 amino acids. The V segment lost 4 bases and the J segment 2 bases; nucleotides outside the gene matches: 5. This CDR3 is CASSRTGNTYEQYF. The CDR3 coding sequence is TGTGCCAGCAGCCGGACAGGGAACACCTACGAGCAGTACTTC.

The chain combines TRBV7-2 with TRBJ2-7; TRBD2 is a possible D gene (6 bases). This CDR3 has 12 amino acids. The V and J ends lost 5 bases and 7 bases respectively, with 12 bases between them. Germline-derived CDR1 and CDR2 are SGHTA and FQGNSA. The CDR3 DNA is TGTGCCAGCAGCCCCCTCGCGGGAGAGCAGTACTTC. It yields the protein CASSPLAGEQYF.

This chain uses TRBV9 with TRBJ2-7, with a tentative D call TRBD2 (6 bases). The CDR3 sequence is 13 residues long. Trimming removed 8 bases at V and 4 bases at J, with 16 bases between. Germline values: CDR1 SGDLS, CDR2 YYNGEE. CDR3 loop: CARVVSGTYEQYF. In DNA form, the CDR3 reads TGTGCCAGAGTAGTCTCAGGGACTTACGAGCAGTACTTC. Full variable domain (rest looked up from reference TRBV9 and TRBJ2-7): DSGVTQTPKHLITATGQRVTLRCSPRSGDLSVYWYQQSLDQGLQFLIQYYNGEERAKGNILERFSAQQFPDLHSELNLSSLELGDSALYFCARVVSGTYEQYFGPGTRLTVT.

The chain combines TRBV27 with TRBJ2-5, with 13 bases lining up with TRBD2. V lost 0 bases, J lost 4 bases, and 11 bases stayed unmatched. The germline CDR1 and CDR2 sequences are MNHEY and SMNVEV (reference sequence). CDR3 length equals 19 residues. The CDR3, as DNA: TGTGCCAGCAGTTTATCCTTTTTACTAGCGGGAGGGCGGGCAGAGACCCAGTACTTC. Translated: CASSLSFLLAGGRAETQYF.

The chain employs TRBV5-1 and TRBJ1-2, with D possibly being TRBD1 (5 bases). Trimming removed 4 bases at V and 8 bases at J, with 21 bases between. The germline V gene has CDR1 SGHRS and CDR2 YFSETQ. This CDR3 comprises 15 residues. In DNA, the CDR3 is TGCGCCAGCAGCCTTACCCAGGACACCTCGCACGGCTACACCTTC. Residues: CASSLTQDTSHGYTF.